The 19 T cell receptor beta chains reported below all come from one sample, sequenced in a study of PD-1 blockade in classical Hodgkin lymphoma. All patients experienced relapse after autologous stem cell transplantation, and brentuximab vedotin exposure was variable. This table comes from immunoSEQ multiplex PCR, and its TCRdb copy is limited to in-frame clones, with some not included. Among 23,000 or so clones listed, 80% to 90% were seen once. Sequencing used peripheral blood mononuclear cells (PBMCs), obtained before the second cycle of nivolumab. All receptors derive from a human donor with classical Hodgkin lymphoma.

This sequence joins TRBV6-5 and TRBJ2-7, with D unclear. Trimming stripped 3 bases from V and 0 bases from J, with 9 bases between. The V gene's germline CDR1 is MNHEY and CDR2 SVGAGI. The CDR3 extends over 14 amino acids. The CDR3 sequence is CASSYQESSYEQYF. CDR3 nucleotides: TGTGCCAGCAGTTATCAGGAAAGCTCCTACGAGCAGTACTTC.

The CDR3 spells CASSSSGQVYGYTF. The CDR3 DNA reads TGTGCCAGCAGTTCCTCTGGACAAGTCTATGGCTACACCTTC. V usage is TRBV6-5 and J usage is TRBJ1-2, with D possibly TRBD1 on 5 matching bases. Deletions cut 4 bases from V and 4 bases from J, with 13 bases between. CDR3 length: 14 residues. Germline-derived CDR1 and CDR2 are MNHEY and SVGAGI.

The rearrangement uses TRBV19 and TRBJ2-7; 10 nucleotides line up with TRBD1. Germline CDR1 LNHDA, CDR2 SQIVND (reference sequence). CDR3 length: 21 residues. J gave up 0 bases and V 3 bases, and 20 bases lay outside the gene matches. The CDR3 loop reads CASSMLRDRGTTGGRSYEQYF. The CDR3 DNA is TGTGCCAGTAGTATGCTACGCGACAGGGGAACGACAGGGGGCCGCTCCTACGAGCAGTACTTC.

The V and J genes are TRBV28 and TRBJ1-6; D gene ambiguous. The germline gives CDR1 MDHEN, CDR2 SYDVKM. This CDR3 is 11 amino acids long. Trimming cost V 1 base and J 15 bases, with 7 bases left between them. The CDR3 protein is CASSLSGDLHF. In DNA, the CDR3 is TGTGCCAGCAGTTTATCGGGCGACCTCCACTTT.

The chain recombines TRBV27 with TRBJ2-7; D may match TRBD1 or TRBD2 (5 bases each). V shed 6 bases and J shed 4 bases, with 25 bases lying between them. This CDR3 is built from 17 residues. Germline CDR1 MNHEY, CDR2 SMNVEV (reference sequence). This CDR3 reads CASSPSVGATKPYEQYF. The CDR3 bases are TGTGCCAGCAGCCCTTCCGTCGGGGCCACTAAGCCATACGAGCAGTACTTC.

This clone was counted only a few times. CDR3 protein: CASSMKGREQYF. As DNA, the CDR3 is TGTGCCAGTAGTATGAAGGGACGCGAGCAGTACTTC. The chain has TRBV19 and TRBJ2-7; tentatively, D is TRBD1 or TRBD2 (5 bases each). Trimming took 3 bases from V and 6 from J, leaving 9 bases between them. Germline V CDR1 and CDR2: LNHDA, SQIVND (reference sequence). The CDR3 totals 12 residues.

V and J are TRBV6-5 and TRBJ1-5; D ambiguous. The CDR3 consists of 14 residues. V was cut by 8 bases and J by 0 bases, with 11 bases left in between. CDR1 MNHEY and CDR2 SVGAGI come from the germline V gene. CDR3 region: CASQSGNSNQPQHF. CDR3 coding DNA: TGTGCCAGCCAATCCGGGAATAGCAATCAGCCCCAGCATTTT.

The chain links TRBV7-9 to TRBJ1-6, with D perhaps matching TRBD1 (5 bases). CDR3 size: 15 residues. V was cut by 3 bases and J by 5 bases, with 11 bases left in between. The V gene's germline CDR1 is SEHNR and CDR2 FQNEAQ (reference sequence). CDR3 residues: CASSFMGPNNSPLHF. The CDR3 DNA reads TGTGCCAGCAGCTTCATGGGACCGAATAATTCACCCCTCCACTTT. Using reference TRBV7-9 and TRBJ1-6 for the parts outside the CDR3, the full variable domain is DTGVSQNPRHKITKRGQNVTFRCDPISEHNRLYWYRQTLGQGPEFLTYFQNEAQLEKSRLLSDRFSAERPKGSFSTLEIQRTEQGDSAMYLCASSFMGPNNSPLHFGNGTRLTVT.

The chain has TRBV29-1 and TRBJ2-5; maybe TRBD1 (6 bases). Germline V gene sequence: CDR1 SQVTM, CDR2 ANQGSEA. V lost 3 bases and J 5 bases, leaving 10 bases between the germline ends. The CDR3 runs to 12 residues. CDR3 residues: CSVDVQGETQYF. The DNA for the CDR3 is TGCAGCGTTGACGTCCAGGGGGAGACCCAGTACTTC. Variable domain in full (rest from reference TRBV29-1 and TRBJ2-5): SAVISQKPSRDICQRGTSLTIQCQVDSQVTMMFWYRQQPGQSLTLIATANQGSEATYESGFVIDKFPISRPNLTFSTLTVSNMSPEDSSIYLCSVDVQGETQYFGPGTRLLVL.

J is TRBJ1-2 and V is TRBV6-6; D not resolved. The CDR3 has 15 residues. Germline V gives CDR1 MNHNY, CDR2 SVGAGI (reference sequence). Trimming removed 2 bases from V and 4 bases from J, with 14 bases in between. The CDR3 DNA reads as TGTGCCAGCAGTTACGGGTGGTTTCGAACCTATGGCTACACCTTC. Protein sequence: CASSYGWFRTYGYTF.

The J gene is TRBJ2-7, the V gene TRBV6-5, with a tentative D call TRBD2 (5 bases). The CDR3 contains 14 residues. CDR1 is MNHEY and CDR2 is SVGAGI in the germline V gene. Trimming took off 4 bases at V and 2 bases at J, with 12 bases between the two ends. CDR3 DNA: TGTGCCAGCAGTTTCATCGACGGGGCCTACGAGCAGTACTTC. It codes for CASSFIDGAYEQYF.

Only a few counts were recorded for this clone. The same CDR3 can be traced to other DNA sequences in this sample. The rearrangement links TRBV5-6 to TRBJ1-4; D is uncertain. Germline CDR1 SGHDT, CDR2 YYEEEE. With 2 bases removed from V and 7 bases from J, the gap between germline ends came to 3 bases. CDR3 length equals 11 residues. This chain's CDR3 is CASSLGEKLFF. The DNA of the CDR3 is TGTGCCAGCAGCTTAGGTGAAAAACTGTTTTTT.

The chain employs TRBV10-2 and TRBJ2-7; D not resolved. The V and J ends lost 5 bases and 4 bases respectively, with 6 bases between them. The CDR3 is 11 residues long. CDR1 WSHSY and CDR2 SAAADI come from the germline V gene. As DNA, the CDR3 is TGCGCCAGCAGTAGTGGGTACGAGCAGTACTTC. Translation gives CASSSGYEQYF.

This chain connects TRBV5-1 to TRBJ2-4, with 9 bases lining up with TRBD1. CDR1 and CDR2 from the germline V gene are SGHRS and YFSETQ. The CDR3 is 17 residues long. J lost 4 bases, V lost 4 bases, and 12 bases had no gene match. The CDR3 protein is CASSPAWTGDAKNIQYF. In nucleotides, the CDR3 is TGCGCCAGCAGCCCCGCGTGGACAGGGGACGCTAAAAACATTCAGTACTTC.

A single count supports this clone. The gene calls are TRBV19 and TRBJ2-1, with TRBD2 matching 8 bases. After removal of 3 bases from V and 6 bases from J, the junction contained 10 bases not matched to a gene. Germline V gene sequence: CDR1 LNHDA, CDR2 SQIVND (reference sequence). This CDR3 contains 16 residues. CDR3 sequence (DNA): TGTGCCAGTAGTATTACTAGTGCGGGGGGACCCAATGAGCAGTTCTTC. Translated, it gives CASSITSAGGPNEQFF.

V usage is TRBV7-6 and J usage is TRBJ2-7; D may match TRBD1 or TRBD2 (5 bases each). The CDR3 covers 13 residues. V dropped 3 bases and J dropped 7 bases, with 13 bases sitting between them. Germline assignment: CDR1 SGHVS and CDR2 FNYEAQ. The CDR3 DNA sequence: TGTGCCAGCAGCTTGGACTTAAAGGGGGAGCAGTACTTC. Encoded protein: CASSLDLKGEQYF. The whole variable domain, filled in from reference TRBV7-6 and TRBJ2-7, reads GAGVSQSPRYKVTKRGQDVALRCDPISGHVSLYWYRQALGQGPEFLTYFNYEAQQDKSGLPNDRFSAERPEGSISTLTIQRTEQRDSAMYRCASSLDLKGEQYFGPGTRLTVT.

The CDR3 DNA reads as TGTGCCAGCAGCCAAGAGCGGCAGATCACCTTC. It translates to CASSQERQITF. The rearrangement links TRBV4-2 to TRBJ1-2, with D unresolved. The germline CDR1 and CDR2 sequences are LGHNA and YNFKEQ. With 0 bases removed from V and 13 bases from J, the gap between germline ends came to 9 bases. The CDR3 runs to 11 residues.

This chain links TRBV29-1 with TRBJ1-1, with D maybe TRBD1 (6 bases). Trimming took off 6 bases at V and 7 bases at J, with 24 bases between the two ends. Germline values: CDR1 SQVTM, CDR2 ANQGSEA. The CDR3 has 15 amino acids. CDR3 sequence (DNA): TGCAGCGTCCAGGCCGGGACATACTTCGTGAGTGAAGCTTTCTTT. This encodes CSVQAGTYFVSEAFF.

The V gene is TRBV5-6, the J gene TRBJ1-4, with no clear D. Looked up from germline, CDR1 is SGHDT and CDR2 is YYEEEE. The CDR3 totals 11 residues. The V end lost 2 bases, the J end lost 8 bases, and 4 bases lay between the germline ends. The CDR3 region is CASSFGEKLFF. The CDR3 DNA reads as TGTGCCAGCAGCTTTGGGGAAAAACTGTTTTTT.